A selection of T cell receptor beta chains follows, all from one sample in a study of blood T cells in healthy people across ages. TCRdb reanalysed the 5' RACE reads using MiXCR and keeps one entry per CDR3 protein. The data show roughly 790,000 distinct CDR3 sequences, approximately 43% seen once. The specimen was blood. Receptors originate from a woman in her sixties or seventies in good health. Each CDR3 is given with its conserved first and last residue. Each record gives: clone size, J gene, V gene, D gene, CDR3 protein, CDR3 DNA. The D gene is left open where the match is weak. Rows may omit the clone size; those that give it use once, few, many or a size class.

few,TRBJ1-1,TRBV5-1,NA,CASSLAGAMMNTEAFF,TGCGCCAGCAGCCTGGCCGGAGCGATGATGAACACTGAAGCTTTCTTT
NA,TRBJ2-1,TRBV12-5,NA,CASGLVLWKGPTYNEQFF,TGTGCTAGTGGTTTGGTACTTTGGAAGGGGCCTACCTACAATGAGCAGTTCTTC
NA,TRBJ1-2,TRBV6-2/TRBV6-3,NA,CASSYRYGYTF,TGTGCCAGCAGTTACCGGTATGGCTACACCTTC
NA,TRBJ2-3,TRBV7-3,TRBD2,CASSLAGGPPYF,TGTGCCAGCAGCTTAGCGGGAGGGCCCCCGTATTTT
NA,TRBJ2-5,TRBV11-2,TRBD1,CASSLVGTGLQETQYF,TGTGCCAGCAGCTTAGTAGGGACAGGGCTCCAAGAGACCCAGTACTTC
many,TRBJ2-1,TRBV4-2,TRBD2,CASTVAGGADNEQFF,TGTGCCAGCACCGTAGCGGGGGGCGCTGACAATGAGCAGTTCTTC
many,TRBJ2-7,TRBV6-2/TRBV6-3,NA,CASSYAVSTSSYEQYF,TGTGCCAGCAGTTACGCCGTTTCTACCAGCTCCTACGAGCAGTACTTC
NA,TRBJ2-7,TRBV21-1,NA,CASSKGPQGEYEQYF,TGTGCCAGCAGCAAAGGACCACAGGGGGAGTACGAGCAGTACTTC
NA,TRBJ1-6,TRBV7-9,NA,CASSPWGGNSPLHF,TGTGCCAGCAGCCCCTGGGGGGGCAATTCACCCCTCCACTTT
NA,TRBJ1-4,TRBV3-1,NA,CASSQPNPNEKLFF,TGTGCCAGCAGCCAACCGAATCCTAATGAAAAACTGTTTTTT
NA,TRBJ2-1,TRBV7-2,TRBD2,CASSLAVLRESGSEFF,TGTGCCAGCAGCTTAGCTGTATTGCGGGAGAGTGGTTCTGAGTTCTTC
few,TRBJ1-2,TRBV7-2,NA,CASSTRGESLGYTF,TGTGCCAGCAGCACCCGGGGGGAGTCTTTAGGCTACACCTTC
NA,TRBJ2-7,TRBV28,NA,CASSLEVGLSYEQYF,TGTGCCAGCAGTTTAGAAGTCGGCCTTTCCTACGAGCAGTACTTC
NA,TRBJ2-1,TRBV30,NA,CAWREPGNSYNEQFF,TGTGCCTGGAGGGAGCCCGGGAATTCCTACAATGAGCAGTTCTTC
few,TRBJ1-4,TRBV12-3/TRBV12-4,NA,CASSRTSGEKLFF,TGTGCCAGCAGTCGGACCTCGGGGGAAAAACTGTTTTTT
once,TRBJ2-1,TRBV11-2,NA,CASSQTSLHPYNEQFF,TGTGCCAGCAGCCAGACCTCCCTCCACCCCTACAATGAGCAGTTCTTC
NA,TRBJ1-6,TRBV3-1,NA,CASSQVARPPHF,TGTGCCAGCAGCCAAGTCGCCCGGCCCCCCCACTTT
many,TRBJ2-1,TRBV6-2/TRBV6-3,TRBD2,CASSILAGLRNEQFF,TGTGCCAGCAGCATACTAGCGGGATTAAGGAATGAGCAGTTCTTC
NA,TRBJ2-7,TRBV6-6,TRBD2,CASSYFEAGGAEQYF,TGTGCCAGCAGTTACTTCGAAGCGGGAGGCGCCGAGCAGTACTTC
NA,TRBJ2-3,TRBV5-5,TRBD2,CASSLGGRAFDTQYF,TGTGCCAGCAGCTTGGGCGGGAGGGCATTCGATACGCAGTATTTT
many,TRBJ2-7,TRBV10-3,NA,CAISGTDSYEQYF,TGTGCCATCAGTGGGACTGACTCCTACGAGCAGTACTTC
NA,TRBJ2-7,TRBV28,NA,CASEGTLPYEQYF,TGTGCCAGCGAGGGGACGCTGCCCTACGAGCAGTACTTC
NA,TRBJ2-5,TRBV7-2,TRBD1,CASSLGTGGAREQYF,TGTGCCAGCAGCTTGGGGACAGGAGGCGCGAGGGAGCAGTACTTC
many,TRBJ2-7,TRBV5-1,NA,CASSTGNSKGGEQYF,TGCGCCAGCAGCACGGGTAACTCCAAGGGTGGCGAGCAGTACTTC
NA,TRBJ1-1,TRBV18,NA,CASPPGQGRLDTEAFF,TGTGCCAGCCCACCAGGGCAGGGACGTTTGGACACTGAAGCTTTCTTT
few,TRBJ2-7,TRBV27,NA,CASSLKGQPYEQYF,TGTGCCAGCAGTTTAAAAGGACAGCCCTACGAGCAGTACTTC
NA,TRBJ2-2,TRBV20-1,NA,CSATNPYSDTGELFF,TGCAGTGCTACGAACCCGTATTCCGACACCGGGGAGCTGTTTTTT
few,TRBJ1-2,TRBV18,TRBD1,CASSPGMLNRGPDDGYTF,TGTGCCAGCTCACCTGGGATGTTAAACAGGGGGCCTGACGATGGCTACACCTTC
NA,TRBJ1-3,TRBV7-9,NA,CASSLTGDSGNTIYF,TGTGCCAGCAGCTTAACGGGAGACTCTGGAAACACCATATATTTT
NA,TRBJ1-1,TRBV20-1,NA,CSGSQGGGTEAFF,TGCAGTGGCTCACAGGGAGGGGGGACTGAAGCTTTCTTT
NA,TRBJ2-3,TRBV5-1,NA,CASSLGLPGEDTQYF,TGCGCCAGCAGCTTGGGACTTCCCGGGGAAGATACGCAGTATTTT
NA,TRBJ2-7,TRBV4-2,NA,CASSRVGDSSYEQYF,TGTGCCAGCAGCCGAGTAGGAGACTCCTCCTACGAGCAGTACTTC
few,TRBJ1-1,TRBV29-1,NA,CSTGGVTEAFF,TGCAGCACCGGAGGGGTCACTGAAGCTTTCTTT
NA,TRBJ2-1,TRBV10-3,NA,CAISGVSFNEQFF,TGTGCCATCAGCGGGGTATCTTTCAATGAGCAGTTCTTC
few,TRBJ2-5,TRBV5-1,TRBD2,CASSSAASGVYQETQYF,TGCGCCAGCAGCTCCGCGGCTAGCGGGGTGTACCAAGAGACCCAGTACTTC
NA,TRBJ1-6,TRBV9,NA,CASSAGLVHSPLHF,TGTGCCAGCAGCGCAGGACTGGTCCATTCACCCCTCCACTTT
NA,TRBJ2-1,TRBV10-3,NA,CAIKPSFSEDEQFF,TGTGCCATAAAACCTTCCTTTAGCGAAGATGAGCAGTTCTTC
NA,TRBJ2-3,TRBV12-3/TRBV12-4,TRBD1,CASSLPGQTDTRYF,TGTGCCAGCAGCCTCCCGGGACAGACAGATACGCGGTATTTT
NA,TRBJ1-4,TRBV5-1,TRBD1,CASRRGGKTTEKLFF,TGCGCCAGCCGCAGGGGGGGCAAAACGACCGAAAAACTGTTTTTT
once,TRBJ2-7,TRBV29-1,NA,CSVTDGGGSYVQYF,TGCAGCGTTACAGATGGAGGGGGATCCTACGTGCAGTACTTC
NA,TRBJ2-2,TRBV29-1,NA,CSGVGLPGELFF,TGCAGCGGGGTAGGGTTGCCCGGGGAGCTGTTTTTT
once,TRBJ2-3,TRBV7-3,TRBD2,CASSRNLAGLTDTQYF,TGTGCCAGCAGCCGCAACCTAGCGGGGCTCACAGATACGCAGTATTTT
few,TRBJ2-7,TRBV29-1,NA,CSVMDSHGSYEQYF,TGCAGCGTAATGGACAGCCATGGATCCTACGAGCAGTACTTC
NA,TRBJ2-2,TRBV29-1,NA,CSVDVGQNTGELFF,TGCAGCGTTGATGTTGGCCAGAACACCGGGGAGCTGTTTTTT
NA,TRBJ1-4,TRBV28,NA,CASRPVNENLFF,TGTGCCAGCAGACCAGTGAATGAAAATCTGTTTTTT
NA,TRBJ1-4,TRBV7-2,TRBD1,CASCFRGQGQAKLFF,TGTGCCAGCTGCTTTCGGGGACAGGGGCAAGCAAAACTGTTTTTT
few,TRBJ2-6,TRBV7-3,NA,CASSTMGGSGANVLTF,TGTGCCAGCAGCACCATGGGGGGCTCTGGGGCCAACGTCCTGACTTTC
few,TRBJ2-7,TRBV12-3/TRBV12-4,TRBD2,CASSVPGLVGEQYF,TGTGCCAGCAGTGTGCCGGGACTAGTGGGCGAGCAGTACTTC
NA,TRBJ2-1,TRBV3-1,NA,CASSQGGGGRLNEQFF,TGTGCCAGCAGCCAGGGAGGGGGGGGGAGGTTAAATGAGCAGTTCTTC
few,TRBJ1-6,TRBV12-3/TRBV12-4,TRBD1,CASSPATGGRSPLHF,TGTGCCAGCAGTCCAGCGACAGGGGGCCGATCACCCCTCCACTTT
NA,TRBJ2-7,TRBV20-1,TRBD2,CSARSLAGGTYEQYF,TGCAGTGCTAGATCCCTGGCGGGAGGGACCTACGAGCAGTACTTC